This is a list of T cell receptor beta chains from one sample in a study of T cell repertoires in cytomegalovirus infection. Each CDR3 protein gets one entry after TCRdb re-called the reads with MiXCR. The data show over 450,000 distinct CDR3 sequences, with approximately 10% seen just once and roughly a tenth held by the top ten. Sequencing was carried out using PBMCs. These receptors were collected from a human donor in good health (CMV status not recorded). Some clones in this sample may be carry-over from other donors' samples. Each CDR3 is given with its conserved first and last residue. A D gene is named only where the DNA matches it firmly. Clone size is not always given. Where it is, it says once, few, many or a class for expanded clones.

length,size,D,J,V,CDR3,DNA
15,-,TRBD1,TRBJ2-7,TRBV4-1,CASSRPGQGPYEQYF,TGCGCCAGCAGCCGACCGGGACAGGGTCCCTACGAGCAGTACTTC
14,many,-,TRBJ1-3,TRBV7-6,CASSIFGSGNTIYF,TGTGCCAGCAGCATCTTTGGCTCTGGAAACACCATATATTTT
16,many,-,TRBJ2-2,TRBV7-8,CASSLDGTDNTGELFF,TGTGCCAGCAGCTTAGACGGGACGGATAACACCGGGGAGCTGTTTTTT
14,few,-,TRBJ1-1,TRBV29-1,CSAPRDLAWTEAFF,TGCAGCGCCCCCCGGGACCTGGCGTGGACTGAAGCTTTCTTT
14,-,TRBD2,TRBJ2-5,TRBV20-1,CSVPAGPLKETQYF,TGCAGTGTACCAGCGGGACCCCTCAAAGAGACCCAGTACTTC
15,few,TRBD1,TRBJ2-7,TRBV5-1,CASSLSGQGLNEQYF,TGCGCCAGCAGCTTATCCGGACAGGGGCTCAACGAGCAGTACTTC
15,many,-,TRBJ2-7,TRBV6-5,CASSRERKGDYEQYF,TGTGCCAGCAGTCGCGAACGAAAAGGGGACTACGAGCAGTACTTC
16,few,-,TRBJ2-3,TRBV4-2,CASSQETSSARDTQYF,TGTGCCAGCAGCCAAGAAACCTCTAGCGCCAGAGATACGCAGTATTTT
16,many,-,TRBJ2-2,TRBV5-5,CASSLLVGSSTGELFF,TGTGCCAGCAGCTTGTTAGTAGGGTCCAGCACCGGGGAGCTGTTTTTT
16,many,TRBD2,TRBJ2-3,TRBV7-2,CASSLNRLAGGNTQYF,TGTGCCAGCAGCTTAAATCGACTAGCGGGAGGCAATACGCAGTATTTT
14,many,-,TRBJ2-1,TRBV6-6,CASSYPGLYNEQFF,TGTGCCAGCAGTTACCCCGGTCTGTACAATGAGCAGTTCTTC
14,-,-,TRBJ2-7,TRBV3-1,CASSQRGLSYEQYF,TGTGCCAGCAGCCAGCGGGGGCTCTCCTACGAGCAGTACTTC
14,-,-,TRBJ2-7,TRBV25-1,CASTALGWPYEQYF,TGTGCCAGCACTGCTCTCGGGTGGCCCTACGAGCAGTACTTC
13,few,TRBD1,TRBJ1-2,TRBV19,CASKEQGAYGYTF,TGTGCCAGTAAAGAACAGGGGGCCTATGGCTACACCTTC
16,many,TRBD2,TRBJ2-1,TRBV28,CASSRRLAVTYNEQFF,TGTGCCAGCAGTCGGAGACTAGCCGTGACCTACAATGAGCAGTTCTTC
13,-,-,TRBJ2-5,TRBV14,CASSQDVVGTQYF,TGTGCCAGCAGCCAAGATGTGGTAGGAACCCAGTACTTC
11,many,TRBD2,TRBJ2-1,TRBV6-1,CASSATSGRIF,TGTGCCAGCAGTGCGACTAGCGGGAGGATCTTC
13,-,-,TRBJ1-2,TRBV24-1,CATSDSTGYGYTF,TGTGCCACCAGTGATTCTACGGGTTATGGCTACACCTTC
15,many,-,TRBJ1-1,TRBV7-8,CASSLGSRMNTEAFF,TGTGCCAGCAGCTTAGGTAGCAGGATGAACACTGAAGCTTTCTTT
14,many,-,TRBJ1-5,TRBV19,CASSILNSNQPQHF,TGTGCCAGTAGTATATTGAATAGCAATCAGCCCCAGCATTTT
17,many,TRBD1,TRBJ2-1,TRBV5-1,CASSQTAPGTGGNEQFF,TGCGCCAGCTCCCAAACCGCTCCCGGGACAGGGGGCAATGAGCAGTTCTTC
15,many,-,TRBJ1-1,TRBV28,CASSLTTGWNTEAFF,TGTGCCAGCAGTTTAACAACAGGGTGGAACACTGAAGCTTTCTTT
12,many,-,TRBJ2-7,TRBV28,CASISSSYEQYF,TGTGCCAGCATTTCGAGCTCCTACGAGCAGTACTTC
15,many,TRBD2,TRBJ2-7,TRBV4-2,CASSLRLAGSYEQYF,TGTGCCAGCAGTCTGCGACTAGCGGGAAGCTACGAGCAGTACTTC
12,many,-,TRBJ2-7,TRBV2,CASTPVSYEQYF,TGTGCCAGCACGCCCGTCTCCTACGAGCAGTACTTC
13,-,-,TRBJ1-1,TRBV20-1,CSARAQGRTEAFF,TGCAGTGCTAGAGCGCAGGGAAGGACTGAAGCTTTCTTT
18,many,-,TRBJ1-5,TRBV4-1,CASSQEGSRQGSNQPQHF,TGCGCCAGCAGCCAAGAAGGGTCTAGGCAGGGAAGCAATCAGCCCCAGCATTTT